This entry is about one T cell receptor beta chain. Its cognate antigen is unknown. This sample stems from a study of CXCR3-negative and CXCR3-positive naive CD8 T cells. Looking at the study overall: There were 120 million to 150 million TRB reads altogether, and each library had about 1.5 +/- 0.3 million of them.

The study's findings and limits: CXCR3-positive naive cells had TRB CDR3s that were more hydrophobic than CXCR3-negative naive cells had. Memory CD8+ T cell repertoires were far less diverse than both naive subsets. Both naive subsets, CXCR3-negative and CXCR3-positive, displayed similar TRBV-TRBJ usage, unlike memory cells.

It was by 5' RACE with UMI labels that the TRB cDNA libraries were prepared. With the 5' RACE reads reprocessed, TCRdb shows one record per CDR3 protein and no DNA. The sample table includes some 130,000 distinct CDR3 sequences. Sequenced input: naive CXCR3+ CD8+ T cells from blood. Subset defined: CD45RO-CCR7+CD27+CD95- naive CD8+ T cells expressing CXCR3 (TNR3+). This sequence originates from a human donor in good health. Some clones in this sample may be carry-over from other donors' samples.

This CDR3 is CSATGTGDFQPQHF. This sequence joins TRBV20-1 and TRBJ1-5; TCRdb calls TRBD1, which cannot be checked without DNA. CDR3 length: 14 residues. Germline V gene data show CDR1 as DFQATT and CDR2 as SNEGSKA (reference sequence).